The entry below describes one T cell receptor beta chain. This clonotype was picked up a small number of times. There is no known antigen for this receptor. There are no base qualities to consult, and no much larger clone falls within one base. CDR1 DFQATT and CDR2 SNEGSKA were looked up in the germline V gene (reference sequence). Trimming costs V 3 bases and J 1 base, and their ends lie 6 bases apart. The CDR3 covers 12 residues, taking in both the cysteine and the phenylalanine. Just the 36-base CDR3 DNA is kept, in frame starting at base 1. Instrument used: Illumina NovaSeq 6000. cDNA libraries for TCRalpha and TCRbeta were prepared by 5'RACE using constant-segment primers, with sample barcodes and unique molecular identifiers added. Trizol reagent was used to extract RNA from every sample. The libraries were amplified in two PCR steps, and the second step added a second sample barcode and Illumina TruSeq adapters. The libraries were sequenced on an Illumina NovaSeq using 2 x 150 bp paired-end reads. The original pipeline was this. Reads were demultiplexed and collapsed into UMI-guided consensus sequences with migec v1.2.7. Using mixcr v2.1.11, the UMI consensuses were aligned to TRA and TRB V and J templates and assembled into clonotypes. A clonotype was counted as expanded or contracted only when both edgeR and NoisET called the clonotype significant, with the noise models trained on biological replicates. For edgeR calls, the thresholds were a false discovery rate-adjusted p below 0.01 and a log2 fold-change of 1. As an exploratory analysis of dynamics, max-normalized trajectories of the 1000 most abundant clonotypes were examined with PCA combined with hierarchical clustering. Separately sequenced CD4+ and CD8+ repertoires were used to assign a CD4 or CD8 phenotype to each responding clone. The public reads were quality trimmed at Q25 with fastp and then assembled into clones with MiXCR by TCRdb, keeping productive beta chains. All rows with the same CDR3 protein become a single entry with the most common DNA and genes. The V and J calls reflect TCRdb's pipeline rather than the authors' work. In this sample the table shows about 210,000 distinct CDR3 sequences, roughly a tenth of which occur a single time. The ten largest clonotypes hold approximately 3% of the sample.

Ficoll-Paque density gradient centrifugation was the method used to isolate PBMCs. These data are taken from a study of T-cell memory formation after mild COVID-19 (dated by TCRdb to the early 2020s). Describing the broader study: TCR sequence clusters from the two donors were found to be largely donor specific. The cohort comprised two young, previously healthy adult volunteers, one female and one male. T-cell clones expanding and contracting after mild COVID-19 in two donors were tracked by longitudinal TCRalpha and TCRbeta repertoire sequencing. What the research found in general, with its limitations: Some responding clones were detected in pre-infection memory, which suggested that pre-existing cross-reactive memory T cells had joined the SARS-CoV-2 response. The second-wave clones that peaked on day 37 were not confirmed to be SARS-CoV-2 specific. Balanced CD4/CD8 phenotypes were observed for clones contracting from day 15 to 85, whereas a bias towards CD4+ was observed for a second wave of clones expanding from day 15 to 37. Contracting CD4+ clones were located mainly in the CM and EM memory subsets, whereas CD8+ clones were found to be enriched in EMRA. Only two mild cases were covered in the study, and larger cohorts including severe cases with pre-infection samples were considered necessary.

The clonotype comes from a man aged 18 to 29 who had mild COVID-19 (a few samples of this study predate the infection). The sample titles of this study are shuffled in the database, so cell type and time point are left out; the donor was told from shared clones. The chain employs TRBV20-1 and TRBJ1-1, with the D gene not confidently named. The sequenced sample consisted of PBMCs or a T cell subset sorted from them (not recorded which). The CDR3 has the sequence CSASHQNTEAFF. The nucleotide sequence is given as TGCAGTGCTAGCCACCAGAACACTGAAGCTTTCTTT.